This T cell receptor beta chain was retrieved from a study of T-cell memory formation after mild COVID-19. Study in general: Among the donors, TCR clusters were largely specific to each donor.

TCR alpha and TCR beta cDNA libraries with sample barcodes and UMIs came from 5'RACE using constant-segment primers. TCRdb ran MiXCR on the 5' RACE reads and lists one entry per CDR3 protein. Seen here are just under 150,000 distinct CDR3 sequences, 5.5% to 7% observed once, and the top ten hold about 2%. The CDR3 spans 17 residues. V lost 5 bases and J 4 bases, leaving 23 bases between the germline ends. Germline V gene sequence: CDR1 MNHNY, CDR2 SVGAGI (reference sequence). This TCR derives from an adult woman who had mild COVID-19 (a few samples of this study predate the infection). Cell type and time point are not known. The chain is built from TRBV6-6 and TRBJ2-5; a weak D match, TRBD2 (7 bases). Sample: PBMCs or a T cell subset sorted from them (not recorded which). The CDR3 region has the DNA TGTGCCAGCAGTATACCCCTGGGGGGGGGGCAGTTAGAGACCCAGTACTTC. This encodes CASSIPLGGGQLETQYF.